This TCR beta chain was captured in a study of shared clonotypes between healthy human individuals. The study's findings and limits: Among donors, clonotype sharing was expected to be affected by sequencing depth. Naive subsets generally exceeded memory subsets in estimated richness.

Only Caucasian adults living in Nashville, Tennessee made up the donor group. TCRdb keeps only in-frame clones here, not all; method: immunoSEQ multiplex PCR. The top ten clones hold about 0.34% of a sample with approximately 1.5 million clones, approximately 98.5% of them seen once. V lost 5 bases and J lost 2, with 14 bases in between. The CDR3 is made up of 15 amino acids. Germline CDR1 is SGHNT and CDR2 is YENEEA. Comments on this clone: The target antigen is unknown.

Sequencing used naive CD4+ T cells sorted from blood. The subset: CD45RA+ positively selected. The sequence derives from a man under 40 in good health. The rearrangement links TRBV11-3 to TRBJ2-3, with D perhaps matching TRBD2 (6 bases). Here the CDR3 reads CASSPRSGPTDTQYF. CDR3 sequence (DNA): TGTGCCAGCAGCCCACGTAGCGGCCCCACAGATACGCAGTATTTT.